This T cell receptor (beta chain) is drawn from a study of cytomegalovirus exposure and HLA in healthy donors. The V and J ends lost 4 bases and 7 bases respectively, with 13 bases between them. There are 14 residues in the CDR3. Germline loops: CDR1 PRHDT, CDR2 FYEKMQ (reference sequence). The PCR used 60 Vbeta and 13 Jbeta primers. TCRdb's copy holds only in-frame clones and misses some; the assay was immunoSEQ multiplex PCR. This sample's clone table lists 55,000 or so clones. The receptor's source is a woman aged 45-65 years in good health and CMV-seropositive. The chain recombines TRBV13 with TRBJ2-2; D is possibly TRBD1 (8 bases). The specimen was PBMCs. CDR3 amino acids: CASSSNRGGGELFF. CDR3 DNA sequence: TGTGCCAGCAGCTCAAACAGGGGGGGCGGGGAGCTGTTTTTT.